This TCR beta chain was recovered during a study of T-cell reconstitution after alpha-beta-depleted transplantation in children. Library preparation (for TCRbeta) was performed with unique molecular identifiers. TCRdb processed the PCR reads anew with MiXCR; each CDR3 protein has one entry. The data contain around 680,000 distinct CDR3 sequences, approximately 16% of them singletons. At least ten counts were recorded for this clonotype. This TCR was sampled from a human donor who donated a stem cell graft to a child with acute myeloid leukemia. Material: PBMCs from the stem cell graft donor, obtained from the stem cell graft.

The CDR3 coding sequence is TGCAGTGCTAGACCTACCGGACGGATTCATTTTACCCAGTACTTC. It translates to CSARPTGRIHFTQYF. The chain links TRBV20-1 to TRBJ2-5; D unresolved. Germline loops: CDR1 DFQATT, CDR2 SNEGSKA (reference sequence). Trimming shortened V by 2 bases and J by 8 bases, and 21 bases separated the two germline ends. This CDR3 has 15 residues.